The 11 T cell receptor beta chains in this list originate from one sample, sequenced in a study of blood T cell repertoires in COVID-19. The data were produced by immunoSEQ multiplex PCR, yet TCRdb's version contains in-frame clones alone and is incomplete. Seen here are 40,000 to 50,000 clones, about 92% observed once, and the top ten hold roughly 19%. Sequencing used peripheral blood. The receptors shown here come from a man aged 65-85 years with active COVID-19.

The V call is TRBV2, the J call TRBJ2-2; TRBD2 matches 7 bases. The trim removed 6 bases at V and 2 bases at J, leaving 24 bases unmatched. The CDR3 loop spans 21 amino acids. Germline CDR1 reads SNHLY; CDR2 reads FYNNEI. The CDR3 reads CASRNTGGRIAVPKNTGELFF. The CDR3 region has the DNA TGTGCCAGCAGGAACACGGGGGGAAGGATAGCGGTCCCGAAAAACACCGGGGAGCTGTTTTTT.

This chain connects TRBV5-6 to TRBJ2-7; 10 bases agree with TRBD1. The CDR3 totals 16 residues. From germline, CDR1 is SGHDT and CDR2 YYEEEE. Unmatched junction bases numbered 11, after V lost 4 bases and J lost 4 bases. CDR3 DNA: TGTGCCAGCAGCCTTACACCGGGACAGGGGTTTTACGAGCAGTACTTC. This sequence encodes CASSLTPGQGFYEQYF.

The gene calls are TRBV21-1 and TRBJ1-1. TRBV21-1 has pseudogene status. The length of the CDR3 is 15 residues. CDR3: CASSKVRERNTEAFF. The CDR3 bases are TGTGCCAGCAGCAAAGTGAGGGAGAGGAACACTGAAGCTTTCTTT.

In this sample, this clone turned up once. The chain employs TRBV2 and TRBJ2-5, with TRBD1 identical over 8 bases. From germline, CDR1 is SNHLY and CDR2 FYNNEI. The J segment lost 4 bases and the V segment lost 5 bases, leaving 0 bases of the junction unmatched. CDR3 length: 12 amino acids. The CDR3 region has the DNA TGTGCCAGCAGTCAGGGGGCAGAGACCCAGTACTTC. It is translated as CASSQGAETQYF.

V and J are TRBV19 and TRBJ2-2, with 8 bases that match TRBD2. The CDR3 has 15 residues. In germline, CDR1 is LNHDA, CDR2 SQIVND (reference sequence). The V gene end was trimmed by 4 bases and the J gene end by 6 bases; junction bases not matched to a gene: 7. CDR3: CASSRGTSRAGELFF. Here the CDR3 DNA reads TGTGCCAGTAGTAGGGGGACTAGTCGGGCCGGGGAGCTGTTTTTT.

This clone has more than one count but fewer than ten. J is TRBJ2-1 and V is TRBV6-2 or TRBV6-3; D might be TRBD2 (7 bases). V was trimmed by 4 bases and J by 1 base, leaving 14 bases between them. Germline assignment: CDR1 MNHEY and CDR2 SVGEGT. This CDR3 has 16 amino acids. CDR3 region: CASSSAGAGSYNEQFF. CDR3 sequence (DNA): TGTGCCAGCAGTTCGGCGGGGGCGGGGTCCTACAATGAGCAGTTCTTC.

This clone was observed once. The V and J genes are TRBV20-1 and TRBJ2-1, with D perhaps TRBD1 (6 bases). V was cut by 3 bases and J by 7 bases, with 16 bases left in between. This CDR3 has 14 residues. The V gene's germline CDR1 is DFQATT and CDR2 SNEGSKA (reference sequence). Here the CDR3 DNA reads TGCAGTGCTAGTACAGGGACAATGAGGAATGAGCAGTTCTTC. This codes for CSASTGTMRNEQFF.

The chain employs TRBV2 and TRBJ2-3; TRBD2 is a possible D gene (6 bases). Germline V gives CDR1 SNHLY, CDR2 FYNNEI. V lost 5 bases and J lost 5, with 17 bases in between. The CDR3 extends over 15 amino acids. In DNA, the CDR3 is TGTGCCAGCAGTTCACGACTAGTTTCCCGAGATACGCAGTATTTT. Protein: CASSSRLVSRDTQYF.

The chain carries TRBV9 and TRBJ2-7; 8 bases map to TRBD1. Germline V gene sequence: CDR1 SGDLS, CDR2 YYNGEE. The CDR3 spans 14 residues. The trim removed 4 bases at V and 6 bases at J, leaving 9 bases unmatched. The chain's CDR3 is CASSFRTGYSEQYF. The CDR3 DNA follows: TGTGCCAGCAGCTTCCGGACAGGGTATTCCGAGCAGTACTTC.

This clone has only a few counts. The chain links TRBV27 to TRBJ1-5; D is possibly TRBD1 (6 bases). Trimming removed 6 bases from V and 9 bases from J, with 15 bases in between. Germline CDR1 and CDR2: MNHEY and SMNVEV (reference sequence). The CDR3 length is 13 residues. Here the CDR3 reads CASSWGHGLPQHF. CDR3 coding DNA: TGTGCCAGCAGCTGGGGACACGGTCTGCCCCAGCATTTT.

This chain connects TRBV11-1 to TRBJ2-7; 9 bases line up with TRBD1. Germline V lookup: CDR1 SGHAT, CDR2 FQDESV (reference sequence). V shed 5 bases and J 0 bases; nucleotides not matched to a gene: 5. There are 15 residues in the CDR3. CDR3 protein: CASSRQGDLSYEQYF. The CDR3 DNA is TGTGCCAGCAGCCGACAGGGGGACCTCTCCTACGAGCAGTACTTC.